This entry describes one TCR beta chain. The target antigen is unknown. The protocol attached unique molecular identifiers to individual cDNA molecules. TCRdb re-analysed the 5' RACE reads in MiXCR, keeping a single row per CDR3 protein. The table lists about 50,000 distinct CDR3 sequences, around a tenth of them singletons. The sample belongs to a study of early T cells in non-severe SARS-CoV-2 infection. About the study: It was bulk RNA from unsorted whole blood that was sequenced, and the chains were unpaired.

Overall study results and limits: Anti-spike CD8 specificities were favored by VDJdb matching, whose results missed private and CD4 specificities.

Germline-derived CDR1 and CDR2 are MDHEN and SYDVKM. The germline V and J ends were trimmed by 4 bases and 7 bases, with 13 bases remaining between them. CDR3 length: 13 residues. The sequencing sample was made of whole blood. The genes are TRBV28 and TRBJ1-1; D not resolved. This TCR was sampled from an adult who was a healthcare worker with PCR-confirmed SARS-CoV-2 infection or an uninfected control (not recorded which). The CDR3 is CASSSTLKGEAFF. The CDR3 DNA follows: TGTGCCAGCAGTTCGACCCTTAAGGGTGAAGCTTTCTTT.